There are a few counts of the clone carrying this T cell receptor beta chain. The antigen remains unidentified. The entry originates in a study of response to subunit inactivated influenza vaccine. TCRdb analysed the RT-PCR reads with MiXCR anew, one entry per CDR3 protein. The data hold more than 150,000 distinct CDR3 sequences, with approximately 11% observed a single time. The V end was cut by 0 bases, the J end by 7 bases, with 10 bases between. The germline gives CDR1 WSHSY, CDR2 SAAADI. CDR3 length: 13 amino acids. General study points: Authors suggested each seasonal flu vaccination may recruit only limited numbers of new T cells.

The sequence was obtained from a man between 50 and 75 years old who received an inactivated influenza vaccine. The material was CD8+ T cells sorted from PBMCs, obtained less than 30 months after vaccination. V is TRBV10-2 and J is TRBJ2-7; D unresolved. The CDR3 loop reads CASSESRILEQYF. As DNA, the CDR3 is TGCGCCAGCAGTGAGTCCCGGATCTTGGAGCAGTACTTC.